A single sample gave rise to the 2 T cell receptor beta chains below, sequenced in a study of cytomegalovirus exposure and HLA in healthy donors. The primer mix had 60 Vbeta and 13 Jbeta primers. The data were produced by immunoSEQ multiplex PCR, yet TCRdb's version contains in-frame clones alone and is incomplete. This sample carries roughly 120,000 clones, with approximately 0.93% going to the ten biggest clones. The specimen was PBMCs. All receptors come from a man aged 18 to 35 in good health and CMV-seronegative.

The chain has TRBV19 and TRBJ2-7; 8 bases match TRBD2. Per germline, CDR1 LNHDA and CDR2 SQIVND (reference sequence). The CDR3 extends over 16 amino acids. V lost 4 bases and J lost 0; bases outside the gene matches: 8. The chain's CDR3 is CASSTNVAGISYEQYF. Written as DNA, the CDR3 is TGTGCCAGTAGTACAAACGTAGCGGGGATCTCCTACGAGCAGTACTTC. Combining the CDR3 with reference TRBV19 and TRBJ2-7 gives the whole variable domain DGGITQSPKYLFRKEGQNVTLSCEQNLNHDAMYWYRQDPGQGLRLIYYSQIVNDFQKGDIAEGYSVSREKKESFPLTVTSAQKNPTAFYLCASSTNVAGISYEQYFGPGTRLTVT.

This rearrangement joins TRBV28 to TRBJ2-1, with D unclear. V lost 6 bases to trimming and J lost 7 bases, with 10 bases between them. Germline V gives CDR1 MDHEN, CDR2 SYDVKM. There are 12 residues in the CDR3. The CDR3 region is CASRPEKNEQFF. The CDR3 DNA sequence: TGTGCCAGCAGGCCAGAAAAAAATGAGCAGTTCTTC.